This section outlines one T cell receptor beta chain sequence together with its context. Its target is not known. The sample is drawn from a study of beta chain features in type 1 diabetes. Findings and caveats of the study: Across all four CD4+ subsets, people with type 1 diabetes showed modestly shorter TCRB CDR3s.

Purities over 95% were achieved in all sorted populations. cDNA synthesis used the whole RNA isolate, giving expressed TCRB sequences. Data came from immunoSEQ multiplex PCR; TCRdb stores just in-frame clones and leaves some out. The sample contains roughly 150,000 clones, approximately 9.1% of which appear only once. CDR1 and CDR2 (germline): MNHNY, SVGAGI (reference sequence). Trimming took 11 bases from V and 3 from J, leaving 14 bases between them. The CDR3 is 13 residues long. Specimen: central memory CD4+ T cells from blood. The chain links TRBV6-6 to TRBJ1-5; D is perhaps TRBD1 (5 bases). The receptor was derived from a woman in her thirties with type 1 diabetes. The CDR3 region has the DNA TGTGCCGCGGGGGTGAGGAACAATCAGCCCCAGCATTTT. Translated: CAAGVRNNQPQHF.